What follows are 14 T cell receptor beta chains derived from one specimen sequenced in a study of response to subunit inactivated influenza vaccine. TCRdb used MiXCR to reprocess the RT-PCR reads, holding one entry per CDR3 protein. The sample records 540,000 or so distinct CDR3 sequences, under 15% being singletons. The specimen was PBMCs from blood, collected about 40 days after vaccination. The receptors here all came from a man between 45 and 60 years old who received an inactivated influenza vaccine.

The table lists this clonotype with a few counts. The rearrangement links TRBV12-3 or TRBV12-4 to TRBJ2-3; no firm D call. The CDR3 has 11 residues. Trimming left V 4 bases short and J 12 bases short, with 11 bases between. The CDR3 here is CASSSSSNQYF. CDR3 nucleotides: TGTGCCAGCAGTTCCTCTAGTAACCAGTATTTT.

The chain has TRBV7-6 and TRBJ2-1; perhaps D is TRBD1 or TRBD2 (6 bases each). Germline CDR1 and CDR2: SGHVS and FNYEAQ. This CDR3 has 17 residues. Between the trimmed V and J ends, which lost 5 bases and 7 bases, there was a span of 24 bases. CDR3 DNA: TGTGCCAGCAGCCCTAGCGCCCGGGGGCCCACAACTAATGAGCAGTTCTTC. Residues: CASSPSARGPTTNEQFF.

This clonotype has just a few counts. The chain recombines TRBV6-2 or TRBV6-3 with TRBJ1-1; TRBD1 agrees at 9 bases. Germline trimming cut 8 bases from V and 5 bases from J; bases unmatched to any gene: 12. Germline CDR1 and CDR2: MNHEY and SVGEGT. The CDR3 is 15 amino acids. The CDR3 protein is CASRTRTGVITEAFF. In DNA, the CDR3 is TGTGCCAGCCGAACGAGGACAGGGGTTATAACTGAAGCTTTCTTT.

This clonotype showed up many times. V usage is TRBV15 and J usage is TRBJ2-3; the match to TRBD1 covers 7 bases. Germline assignment: CDR1 LNHNV and CDR2 YYDKDF (reference sequence). This CDR3 has 16 amino acids. With V trimmed by 2 bases and J by 0 bases, 5 bases remained unmatched. The CDR3 loop is CATSRRQGPSTDTQYF. The DNA for the CDR3 is TGTGCCACCAGCAGAAGACAGGGCCCGAGCACAGATACGCAGTATTTT.

There are many counts of this clonotype. This sequence joins TRBV12-3 or TRBV12-4 and TRBJ1-2, with 9 bases fitting TRBD1. This CDR3 is built from 13 residues. With 5 bases clipped from V and 6 bases from J, the junction kept 4 bases outside the gene matches. Here the CDR3 DNA reads TGTGCCAGCAGTACGACAGGGGGGGATGGCTACACCTTC. It specifies CASSTTGGDGYTF.

This clonotype was detected ten times or more. The chain joins TRBV29-1 to TRBJ1-1; D perhaps matches TRBD1 (5 bases). The CDR3 is made up of 11 amino acids. The ends were cut back, 7 bases at V and 8 bases at J, with 14 bases in the middle. Germline CDR1 and CDR2: SQVTM and ANQGSEA. In nucleotides, the CDR3 is TGCAGCGGTATACAGGTACAGGAAGCTTTCTTT. Residues: CSGIQVQEAFF.

The gene calls are TRBV7-9 and TRBJ1-2; 8 nucleotides agree with TRBD1. The trim removed 5 bases at V and 8 bases at J, leaving 10 bases unmatched. CDR1 SEHNR and CDR2 FQNEAQ come from the germline V gene (reference sequence). The CDR3 is made up of 14 amino acids. The CDR3 DNA follows: TGTGCCAGCAGCCGCACCGGGACAGGATGGGGCTACACCTTC. Amino acid sequence: CASSRTGTGWGYTF.

In regard to this clonotype: This sequence may be a read error, since a much larger clone differs from it by one base. This chain uses TRBV6-1 with TRBJ2-7; D tentatively fits TRBD1 or TRBD2 (6 bases each). Germline CDR1 reads MNHNS; CDR2 reads SASEGT. The CDR3 has 13 amino acids. The CDR3 DNA sequence: TGTGCCAGCACCAACGGCAGGGGAGGTGAGCAGCACTTC. Translated: CASTNGRGGEQHF.

This clonotype has at least ten counts. This sequence joins TRBV20-1 and TRBJ2-2; 8 bases match TRBD1. This CDR3 region has 17 residues. V lost 3 bases and J lost 6; bases outside the gene matches: 15. CDR1 DFQATT and CDR2 SNEGSKA come from the germline V gene (reference sequence). The CDR3 loop reads CSASPFSWTGSSGELFF. For the CDR3, the DNA is TGCAGTGCTAGTCCTTTTAGTTGGACAGGGAGTTCCGGGGAGCTGTTTTTT.

This clonotype was picked up a small number of times. The V and J genes are TRBV2 and TRBJ2-7, with D hard to call. The germline V and J ends were trimmed by 8 bases and 5 bases, with 10 bases remaining between them. Germline values: CDR1 SNHLY, CDR2 FYNNEI. The CDR3 is 11 amino acids. DNA of the CDR3: TGTGCCAGCTTGGTTGGGCACGAGCAGTACTTC. This encodes CASLVGHEQYF.

This clonotype was recorded a few times. The J gene is TRBJ1-2, the V gene TRBV6-2 or TRBV6-3; D unresolved. The CDR3 has 11 amino acids. The germline gives CDR1 MNHEY, CDR2 SVGEGT. V shed 2 bases and J shed 3 bases, with 1 base lying between them. The CDR3 sequence is CASSYDYGYTF. The CDR3 DNA reads TGTGCCAGCAGTTACGACTATGGCTACACCTTC.

A few counts support this clonotype. This chain links TRBV20-1 with TRBJ2-3, with TRBD2 matching 10 bases. Germline assignment: CDR1 DFQATT and CDR2 SNEGSKA (reference sequence). V lost 3 bases, J lost 6 bases, and 9 bases stayed unmatched. The CDR3 consists of 15 residues. The DNA of the CDR3 is TGCAGTGCTAGTGGGCTAGCGGGAGATGGGGATACGCAGTATTTT. It is translated as CSASGLAGDGDTQYF.

Only a few counts were recorded for this clonotype. The chain combines TRBV20-1 with TRBJ2-4; D is ambiguous. Trimming removed 5 bases from V and 1 base from J, with 12 bases in between. In germline, CDR1 is DFQATT, CDR2 SNEGSKA (reference sequence). The CDR3 is 14 residues long. The CDR3 DNA sequence: TGCAGTGCTCCCGACTGGATTGCCAAAAACATTCAGTACTTC. Protein: CSAPDWIAKNIQYF.

The chain couples TRBV9 to TRBJ2-3; unclear D gene. The germline V gene encodes CDR1 SGDLS and CDR2 YYNGEE. The CDR3 extends over 13 amino acids. Trimming pared 3 bases from V and 7 bases from J, leaving 12 bases between. CDR3 region: CASSARLKHTQYF. CDR3 nucleotides: TGTGCCAGCAGCGCCCGACTTAAACATACGCAGTATTTT.